This entry concerns a single TCR beta chain. This clonotype appeared a few times. This receptor's antigen is unknown. No per-base quality is available; no much larger clone lies one base away. Spanning cysteine to phenylalanine, the CDR3 consists of 15 amino acids. Solely the CDR3 DNA is kept, with 45 bases framed from the first base. The data originate from a study of blood T cells in healthy people across ages (dated by TCRdb to the mid-2010s). With regard to the full study: Template switching captured roughly one uniquely barcoded TCR beta cDNA molecule per two T cells in model experiments. Age-related changes in TCR beta repertoire diversity were measured in the study by deep sequencing normalized with unique cDNA molecular identifiers. Donors were grouped into four age groups: young (average roughly 15 years), middle-aged (roughly 40), aged (roughly 67) and long-lived (less than 85). To avoid experimental bias, donors of different ages were distributed randomly across sequencing lanes. Two additional independent replicas of 1 million unique cDNA reads from the same blood draw were analyzed for two donors (one aged 18 to 30 and one aged 80 or older).

Libraries were built with 5' RACE. TCRdb names Illumina HiSeq 2500 as the instrument used. A second about 7 to 11 cycle PCR used a sample-barcoded 5' primer and a J-beta primer mix. A unique molecular identifier was introduced onto each TCR beta cDNA molecule by a template-switch 5' adaptor carrying 12 random nucleotides. At least 2.5 million CDR3-containing paired-end reads were obtained from each sample. First-strand cDNA was synthesized from all RNA with the Mint cDNA synthesis kit, primed by a TRBC-specific oligonucleotide. Following uracil-DNA glycosylase treatment, all cDNA underwent a first 18-cycle PCR with the universal primers M1SS and BC2_uni_R. In the source study's methods: Normalization of each sample was performed by random selection of 1 million high-quality reads, each carrying a distinct molecular identifier. Instead of being binned into consensus sequences, reads that shared molecular identifiers were thrown out. CDR3 identification, clonotype clustering and error correction used MiTCR with a Q25 quality threshold and the strictest error-elimination algorithm. Lower-bound total TCR beta diversity was estimated with a nonparametric unseen species model using Euler transformation. The public reads were run again by TCRdb, first through fastp at Q25 and then through MiXCR, and only productive beta chains were kept. Here each entry gathers all rows of one CDR3 protein and keeps the most common genes and DNA. The V and J calls here are based on TCRdb, not the publication. For this sample there are over 600,000 distinct CDR3 sequences; around 45% appear just once. The top ten clonotypes cover around a sixth of the sample.

The roughly 39 donors, aged 6 to 90 years, were systemically healthy Caucasian individuals from Russia. Each donor gave roughly 9.5 milliliters of peripheral blood, collected into EDTA-treated Vacutainer tubes. Ficoll-Paque density-gradient centrifugation was used to isolate PBMCs, with at least 6 million obtained per sample. Total RNA, at least 6 micrograms per sample, was extracted from PBMCs with Trizol reagent. The percentages of naive CD45RAhigh/CD27high T cells were determined by flow cytometry on a PBMC aliquot from every donor. On the study overall, not on this receptor specifically: Donor CMV infection status was unknown, potentially confounding age-related changes in expanded clonotypes. Conclusive comparison of naive and antigen-experienced compartments was prevented by the profiling of bulk unsorted PBMCs. Estimates of total diversity based on one million sequenced T cells were regarded as lower bounds and as underestimates. Compared with the aged group, more naive CD4+ T cells, fewer expanded clones and increased TCR diversity were shown by the long-lived group, suggesting age selection. A strong correlation was found between observed TCR beta diversity and the percentage of naive T cells measured by flow cytometry. As age increased, observed TCR beta diversity per million T cells dropped in a roughly linear way, and a significant reduction was already evident by age 40.

This receptor chain uses TRBV21-1 and TRBJ2-7; TRBD2 is the table's D call, not checked against the DNA. TRBV21-1 is a listed pseudogene. The source of this sequence is a man at least 80 years old in good health. Sequencing was done on a sample of blood. The bases are TGTGCCAGCAGCAAAGTCAGCGGGCCAGCCTACGAGCAGTACTTC. This translates into CASSKVSGPAYEQYF.